These T cell receptor beta chains were read from a single sample in a study of early T cells in non-severe SARS-CoV-2 infection. TCRdb passed the 5' RACE reads through MiXCR, listing each CDR3 protein once. The table records 40,000 or so distinct CDR3 sequences, 5% to 6% of them present only once. The sample here was whole blood, taken at baseline. The receptors were gathered from an adult who was a healthcare worker with PCR-confirmed SARS-CoV-2 infection or an uninfected control (not recorded which). Each CDR3 is given without its conserved first and last residue. Fields, in order: J gene, clone size, V gene, CDR3 protein. The size entry gives how often the clone was seen (once, few, many) or a class if it is expanded.

TRBJ2-6	many	TRBV9	ASSHRGANTAGANVLT
TRBJ2-7	many	TRBV29-1	SAVLDRGYEQY
TRBJ2-3	many	TRBV5-1	ASSTLGGGAY
TRBJ2-1	few	TRBV12-3/TRBV12-4	ASSLTLAFNNEQF
TRBJ1-1	many	TRBV6-2/TRBV6-3	ASSDRRNTEAF
TRBJ2-4	many	TRBV4-2	ASSREAGGAIIAKNIQY
TRBJ2-5	few	TRBV12-3/TRBV12-4	ASSFLLNQETQY
TRBJ2-7	many	TRBV11-2	ASSSSTGRAYEQY
TRBJ2-1	few	TRBV19	ASSPSRLADNEQF
TRBJ2-1	many	TRBV16	ASSHGQSSNEQF
TRBJ2-5	many	TRBV29-1	SVGPGLAGGTRQETQY